This entry is about one T cell receptor (beta chain). Its antigen is not identified. Trimming removed 5 bases at V and 0 bases at J, with 8 bases between. CDR1 LNHDA and CDR2 SQIVND come from the germline V gene (reference sequence). This CDR3 has 14 residues. Genomic DNA of unsorted samples came from roughly 90 million PBMCs. These data are taken from a study of shared clonotypes between healthy human individuals. Broader study findings: What limited the represented genetic and exposure-history diversity was the small number of donors. Apart from blood, nothing was sampled; tissue repertoires likely differ.

In the source study's methods: Junction-only immunoSEQ data arrived without quality scores, meaning filtering differed. Data came from immunoSEQ multiplex PCR; TCRdb stores just in-frame clones and leaves some out. The D gene and trimming were derived from the DNA, and the V and J assignments and clone size from that table. The sample lists 520,000 or so clones, around 79% occurring once. The chain combines TRBV19 with TRBJ1-5, with D unresolved. The sequence derives from a woman between 40 and 50 years old in good health. Some clones in this sample may be carry-over from other donors' samples. The sequencing sample was made of PBMCs. The CDR3 reads CASSSAYSNQPQHF. In DNA, the CDR3 is TGTGCCAGTAGTTCAGCGTATAGCAATCAGCCCCAGCATTTT.